The next 20 T cell receptor beta chains were all read from a single sample in a study of control samples from healthy donors and cancer patients (dated by TCRdb to about 2020). To prepare the library, the immunoSEQ multiplex PCR assay was applied. Here the immuneACCESS table is served through TCRdb, limited to in-frame sequences with V and J called. Missing clones are a known gap in these copies; in checked studies unresolved V genes cover under half, and the rest lacks a known reason. For this sample there are under 200,000 clones; about 95% appear just once. The ten largest make up less than 15% of the sample. Source material: PBMCs. Source of these receptors: a man aged 55-75 years with colorectal cancer.

The rearrangement links TRBV19 to TRBJ1-6; 7 bases map to TRBD1. From germline, CDR1 is LNHDA and CDR2 SQIVND (reference sequence). The V segment lost 10 bases and the J segment 7 bases; nucleotides outside the gene matches: 7. The CDR3 spans 13 residues. The CDR3 DNA reads TGTGCCACCTCGGACAGGCAGAATTCACCCCTCCACTTT. This encodes CATSDRQNSPLHF.

V usage is TRBV18 and J usage is TRBJ1-4; TRBD1 might be the D (6 bases). The CDR3 is 17 amino acids. With 5 bases removed from V and 4 bases from J, the gap between germline ends came to 20 bases. Germline V gene data show CDR1 as KGHSH and CDR2 as LQKENI. CDR3 loop: CASSAGTFPSGNEKLFF. CDR3 DNA: TGTGCCAGCTCAGCGGGGACATTTCCTTCGGGTAATGAAAAACTGTTTTTT.

The chain links TRBV6-1 to TRBJ1-2; D may be TRBD1 (6 bases). Trimming shortened V by 1 base and J by 6 bases, and 9 bases separated the two germline ends. The V gene's germline CDR1 is MNHNS and CDR2 SASEGT. The CDR3 extends over 13 amino acids. CDR3 DNA: TGTGCCAGCAGTGAAGTGGGGGGCCATGGCTACACCTTC. Amino acids: CASSEVGGHGYTF.

This sequence joins TRBV6-1 and TRBJ1-2; 8 bases line up with TRBD1. The junction had 11 bases not matched to a gene; V was cut back by 0 bases and J by 8 bases. This CDR3 region has 16 residues. The germline CDR1 and CDR2 sequences are MNHNS and SASEGT. The CDR3 region has the DNA TGTGCCAGCAGTGAAGCACGGGCACAGGGGGTTTGGGGCTACACCTTC. Its translation: CASSEARAQGVWGYTF.

This clone turned up a few times. The genes are TRBV10-1 and TRBJ1-2; perhaps TRBD1 as D (5 bases). Germline CDR1 WNHNN, CDR2 SYGVQD (reference sequence). The CDR3 is 16 amino acids. V was clipped by 5 bases and J by 3 bases, with 19 bases between them. CDR3: CASSRPIDSVHYGYTF. For the CDR3, the DNA is TGCGCCAGCAGTCGGCCGATTGACAGTGTACACTATGGCTACACCTTC.

The chain uses TRBV5-8 and TRBJ2-7, with unresolved D. Germline V lookup: CDR1 SGHTS, CDR2 YDEGEE. The CDR3 has 11 amino acids. Trimming removed 2 bases at V and 8 bases at J, with 8 bases between. The CDR3 here is CASSFSGQQYF. In DNA, the CDR3 is TGTGCCAGCAGCTTCTCTGGCCAGCAGTACTTC.

J is TRBJ1-1 and V is TRBV6-2 or TRBV6-3; D might be TRBD1 (6 bases). The CDR3 is 13 residues long. V lost 1 base and J lost 6, with 9 bases in between. Germline V gives CDR1 MNHEY, CDR2 SVGEGT. The chain's CDR3 is CASSYYGTPEAFF. CDR3 DNA sequence: TGTGCCAGCAGTTACTACGGGACACCTGAAGCTTTCTTT.

This chain connects TRBV6-5 to TRBJ2-5, with D uncertain. V was shortened by 4 bases and J by 7 bases, with 16 bases between the two germline ends. Germline V gives CDR1 MNHEY, CDR2 SVGAGI. CDR3 length: 14 residues. The CDR3 sequence is CASSSHDFKGTQYF. The CDR3 region has the DNA TGTGCCAGCAGTTCCCACGATTTTAAGGGGACCCAGTACTTC.

This clone has only a few counts. The rearrangement links TRBV15 to TRBJ2-1; 7 bases match TRBD1. CDR1 is LNHNV and CDR2 is YYDKDF in the germline V gene (reference sequence). The CDR3 sequence is 16 residues long. The trim removed 2 bases at V and 6 bases at J, leaving 10 bases unmatched. CDR3 nucleotides: TGTGCCACCAGCAGAATTACGGGACAGTCAACCAATGAGCAGTTCTTC. It codes for CATSRITGQSTNEQFF.

CDR3 nucleotide sequence: TGTGCCAGCAGTGAAGGCGTGTTACTTGGAAACACCATATATTTT. Its protein product is CASSEGVLLGNTIYF. The chain links TRBV6-1 to TRBJ1-3; D unclear. CDR3 length equals 15 residues. Between the trimmed V and J ends, which lost 1 base and 3 bases, there was a span of 10 bases. The germline gives CDR1 MNHNS, CDR2 SASEGT.

The rearrangement joins TRBV10-1 to TRBJ1-4; 7 positions match TRBD1. V lost 6 bases to trimming and J lost 0 bases; unmatched junction nucleotides: 16. Germline V lookup: CDR1 WNHNN, CDR2 SYGVQD (reference sequence). The CDR3 totals 19 residues. The CDR3 region has the DNA TGCGCCAGCAGCGACGTCATAGGGGGCGCGGGGGCAACTAATGAAAAACTGTTTTTT. Protein product: CASSDVIGGAGATNEKLFF.

The chain carries TRBV24-1 and TRBJ1-4; tentatively, D is TRBD1 (5 bases). The V end was cut by 5 bases, the J end by 8 bases, with 14 bases between. Per germline, CDR1 KGHDR and CDR2 SFDVKD. The length of the CDR3 is 14 residues. CDR3 DNA: TGTGCCACCAGTGCCGAGGGGTTAGAAGAAAAACTGTTTTTT. It specifies CATSAEGLEEKLFF.

This chain connects TRBV9 to TRBJ2-5, with TRBD2 identical over 15 bases. The CDR3 runs to 18 residues. Germline assignment: CDR1 SGDLS and CDR2 YYNGEE. With V trimmed by 4 bases and J by 5 bases, 12 bases remained unmatched. The CDR3 region has the DNA TGTGCCAGCAGCCCCCGGACTAGCGGGGGGGCCCGTGTGGAGACCCAGTACTTC. Amino acid sequence: CASSPRTSGGARVETQYF.

The chain has TRBV5-1 and TRBJ2-3; TRBD1 might be the D (5 bases). The germline V gene encodes CDR1 SGHRS and CDR2 YFSETQ. CDR3 size: 13 residues. Trimming took off 9 bases at V and 5 bases at J, with 16 bases between the two ends. The CDR3 DNA reads as TGCGCCACCTCCTTGGGGCTCGGAGATACGCAGTATTTT. It translates to CATSLGLGDTQYF. Complete variable domain (other parts from reference TRBV5-1 and TRBJ2-3): KAGVTQTPRYLIKTRGQQVTLSCSPISGHRSVSWYQQTPGQGLQFLFEYFSETQRNKGNFPGRFSGRQFSNSRSEMNVSTLELGDSALYLCATSLGLGDTQYFGPGTRLTVL.

The V gene is TRBV10-2, the J gene TRBJ2-7; D may correspond to TRBD1 or TRBD2 (5 bases each). Looked up from germline, CDR1 is WSHSY and CDR2 is SAAADI. V lost 6 bases, J lost 1 base, and 16 bases lay in between. The CDR3 sequence is 15 residues long. This chain's CDR3 is CASRSPGTGSYEQYF. The CDR3 DNA follows: TGCGCCAGCAGGAGCCCCGGGACGGGTTCCTACGAGCAGTACTTC.

This rearrangement joins TRBV19 to TRBJ1-6; 11 bases fit TRBD1. The germline V gene has CDR1 LNHDA and CDR2 SQIVND (reference sequence). The CDR3 spans 16 residues. Losses at the gene ends were 2 bases for V and 8 bases for J; bases not matched to a gene: 5. In DNA, the CDR3 is TGTGCCAGTAGTATATGGACAGGGGGCCAGGATTCACCCCTCCACTTT. This codes for CASSIWTGGQDSPLHF.

This chain connects TRBV28 to TRBJ1-2, with TRBD1 identical over 7 bases. Per the germline V gene, CDR1 is MDHEN and CDR2 is SYDVKM. V gave up 6 bases and J gave up 6 bases; unmatched junction bases: 16. The CDR3 has 16 amino acids. The CDR3 protein is CASRAGGGDRDHGYTF. CDR3 nucleotide sequence: TGTGCCAGCAGAGCGGGGGGGGGAGACAGGGATCATGGCTACACCTTC.

V gene TRBV30 combines with J gene TRBJ2-3; D possibly corresponds to TRBD2 (5 bases). V was cut by 2 bases and J by 3 bases, with 15 bases left in between. Germline V lookup: CDR1 GTSNPN, CDR2 SVGIG (reference sequence). The CDR3 is made up of 15 amino acids. In DNA form, the CDR3 reads TGTGCCTGGAGTTTGGGCGGGCGAGTAACAGATACGCAGTATTTT. It codes for CAWSLGGRVTDTQYF. The complete variable domain, with remaining parts taken from reference TRBV30 and TRBJ2-3, reads SQTIHQWPATLVQPVGSPLSLECTVEGTSNPNLYWYRQAAGRGLQLLFYSVGIGQISSEVPQNLSASRPQDRQFILSSKKLLLSDSGFYLCAWSLGGRVTDTQYFGPGTRLTVL.

This sequence joins TRBV27 and TRBJ2-5; TRBD1 matches at 9 bases. The CDR3 runs 14 residues. Germline CDR1 MNHEY, CDR2 SMNVEV (reference sequence). V lost 6 bases to trimming and J lost 4 bases; unmatched junction nucleotides: 6. The CDR3 nucleotides are TGTGCCAGCAGCTACAGACAGGGGGGAGAGACCCAGTACTTC. Encoded protein: CASSYRQGGETQYF.

The chain links TRBV7-2 to TRBJ1-2, with 8 bases that match TRBD1. CDR1 is SGHTA and CDR2 is FQGNSA in the germline V gene. CDR3 length equals 16 residues. V dropped 0 bases and J dropped 1; count of bases not matched to a gene: 4. The CDR3 protein is CASSLAPGGYNYGYTF. Written as DNA, the CDR3 is TGTGCCAGCAGCTTAGCCCCAGGGGGCTATAACTATGGCTACACCTTC.